These 27 T cell receptor beta chains share one sample of origin, sequenced in a study of T cell repertoires in cytomegalovirus infection. TCRdb ran MiXCR on the reads and lists one entry per CDR3 protein. The sample has almost 550,000 distinct CDR3 sequences; 15% to 20% are singletons. The source material was CD8+ T cells from PBMCs. These receptors originate from a human donor in good health (CMV status not recorded). Some clones in this sample may be carry-over from other donors' samples.

The chain links TRBV6-4 to TRBJ2-1; D remains unclear. The V end was cut by 3 bases, the J end by 3 bases, with 12 bases between. Germline assignment: CDR1 MRHNA and CDR2 SNTAGT. This CDR3 region has 15 residues. DNA for the CDR3: TGTGCCAGCAGTGAGGACCCGACACACTACAATGAGCAGTTCTTC. This sequence encodes CASSEDPTHYNEQFF.

This clonotype was recorded at least ten times. This chain connects TRBV7-3 to TRBJ2-2; D is undetermined. Germline values: CDR1 SGHTA, CDR2 FQGTGA. Trimming cost V 1 base and J 3 bases, with 3 bases left between them. The CDR3 has 13 amino acids. The CDR3 coding sequence is TGTGCCAGCAGCTTAAAGTACACCGGGGAGCTGTTTTTT. Translated, it gives CASSLKYTGELFF.

This clonotype has ten or more counts. CDR3 in DNA: TGTGCCAGCACCCCGACAGTGCTTTATGGCTACACCTTC. This codes for CASTPTVLYGYTF. The genes are TRBV7-9 and TRBJ1-2, with D perhaps TRBD1 (5 bases). V lost 7 bases, J lost 5 bases, and 14 bases lay in between. Germline V lookup: CDR1 SEHNR, CDR2 FQNEAQ (reference sequence). This CDR3 is 13 amino acids long. Filled out from reference TRBV7-9 and TRBJ1-2, the complete variable domain reads DTGVSQNPRHKITKRGQNVTFRCDPISEHNRLYWYRQTLGQGPEFLTYFQNEAQLEKSRLLSDRFSAERPKGSFSTLEIQRTEQGDSAMYLCASTPTVLYGYTFGSGTRLTVV.

This sequence joins TRBV19 and TRBJ2-2, with D perhaps being TRBD1 or TRBD2 (6 bases each). V lost 6 bases and J 7 bases, leaving 21 bases between the germline ends. Germline V lookup: CDR1 LNHDA, CDR2 SQIVND (reference sequence). The length of the CDR3 is 16 residues. CDR3 in DNA: TGTGCCAGTAGGGGAAGGGGCGGGGAGGACAGCGGGGAGCTGTTTTTT. Translation gives CASRGRGGEDSGELFF.

This clonotype has just a few counts. This chain links TRBV5-4 with TRBJ1-1, with D possibly TRBD1 on 5 matching bases. CDR3 size: 16 residues. Germline CDR1 SGHNT, CDR2 YYREEE (reference sequence). V lost 6 bases and J lost 2, with 20 bases in between. CDR3 sequence: CASNPVPLGGNTEAFF. For the CDR3, the DNA is TGTGCCAGCAACCCAGTCCCGTTGGGGGGTAACACTGAAGCTTTCTTT.

This clonotype was recorded a few times. The CDR3, as DNA: TGCGCCATTGGACAGGGGACCACCGGGGAGCTGTTTTTT. It codes for CAIGQGTTGELFF. V usage is TRBV4-1 and J usage is TRBJ2-2; 9 nucleotides agree with TRBD1. The germline CDR1 and CDR2 sequences are MGHRA and YSYEKL. CDR3 size: 13 residues. Unmatched junction bases numbered 4, after V lost 10 bases and J lost 4 bases.

This clonotype was seen at least ten times. The rearrangement joins TRBV7-9 to TRBJ1-5; the D is unclear. Germline lookup yields CDR1 SEHNR and CDR2 FQNEAQ (reference sequence). The CDR3 has 16 residues. Between the trimmed V and J ends, which lost 5 bases and 0 bases, there was a span of 14 bases. The CDR3 spells CASSTGHPISNQPQHF. In nucleotides, the CDR3 is TGTGCCAGCAGCACCGGGCATCCGATTAGCAATCAGCCCCAGCATTTT.

This clonotype showed up many times. The chain joins TRBV6-1 to TRBJ2-1, with D hard to call. The CDR3 contains 17 residues. V gave up 0 bases and J gave up 3 bases, with 15 bases separating them. Germline CDR1 MNHNS, CDR2 SASEGT. The CDR3 region has the DNA TGTGCCAGCAGTGAAGCAAGGGCAGCTAACAGCTACAATGAGCAGTTCTTC. Protein: CASSEARAANSYNEQFF.

This clonotype occurred a few times. V and J are TRBV29-1 and TRBJ1-2; D is undetermined. Germline V gives CDR1 SQVTM, CDR2 ANQGSEA. V lost 6 bases to trimming and J lost 1 base, with 18 bases between them. CDR3 length: 15 residues. For the CDR3, the DNA is TGCAGCGTCCAGCAAAGGGCAGGAATTAACTATGGCTACACCTTC. Translation gives CSVQQRAGINYGYTF. The whole variable domain, filled in from reference TRBV29-1 and TRBJ1-2, reads SAVISQKPSRDICQRGTSLTIQCQVDSQVTMMFWYRQQPGQSLTLIATANQGSEATYESGFVIDKFPISRPNLTFSTLTVSNMSPEDSSIYLCSVQQRAGINYGYTFGSGTRLTVV.

This clonotype was detected ten times or more. The V gene is TRBV7-8, the J gene TRBJ1-2; D unclear. The CDR3 length is 12 residues. Germline CDR1 and CDR2: SGHVS and FQNEAQ. Trimming stripped 5 bases from V and 12 bases from J, with 16 bases between. The CDR3 loop reads CASSPNRGIHTF. In nucleotides, the CDR3 is TGTGCCAGCAGCCCAAACCGGGGAATTCACACCTTC.

The J gene is TRBJ2-3, the V gene TRBV19; weak D call: TRBD2 (6 bases). The CDR3 contains 14 residues. Between the trimmed V and J ends, which lost 5 bases and 4 bases, there was a span of 13 bases. In germline, CDR1 is LNHDA, CDR2 SQIVND (reference sequence). The CDR3 sequence is CASSPRGRPDTQYF. The CDR3 DNA is TGTGCCAGTAGTCCCCGAGGGAGGCCAGATACGCAGTATTTT.

This clonotype was seen ten or more times. The rearrangement uses TRBV27 and TRBJ2-7; D uncertain. This CDR3 is 13 amino acids long. Germline-derived CDR1 and CDR2 are MNHEY and SMNVEV (reference sequence). V shed 5 bases and J shed 4 bases, with 12 bases lying between them. Here the CDR3 DNA reads TGTGCCAGCAGTCCTCCCGGCGAATACGAGCAGTACTTC. Encoded protein: CASSPPGEYEQYF.

Note on this clonotype: A much larger clone is a single base away; this may be a read error. This chain's CDR3 is CAIQGGSVNTIYF. The CDR3 DNA reads TGTGCCATCCAGGGGGGCTCTGTAAACACCATATATTTT. This rearrangement joins TRBV10-3 to TRBJ1-3; TRBD1 aligns across 7 bases. This CDR3 comprises 13 residues. The V gene's germline CDR1 is ENHRY and CDR2 SYGVKD.

V is TRBV4-1 and J is TRBJ2-1, with unresolved D. Trimming removed 1 base from V and 5 bases from J, with 9 bases in between. CDR3 length: 14 amino acids. The germline CDR1 and CDR2 sequences are MGHRA and YSYEKL. The CDR3 DNA reads as TGCGCCAGCAGCCAAGGGGCCCGGAACAATGAGCAGTTCTTC. It encodes CASSQGARNNEQFF.

This clonotype has ten or more counts. This sequence joins TRBV7-6 and TRBJ1-1, with 7 positions matching TRBD1. CDR1 and CDR2 (germline): SGHVS, FNYEAQ. The V and J ends lost 5 bases and 7 bases, in that order; junction bases with no gene match: 4. CDR3 length: 12 residues. This CDR3 is CASSQGVGEAFF. The CDR3 DNA is TGTGCCAGCAGCCAGGGGGTCGGTGAAGCTTTCTTT.

The CDR3 sequence: CATLGKTGGVYTF. The DNA for the CDR3 is TGTGCCACCCTGGGTAAGACAGGGGGCGTCTACACCTTC. The rearrangement uses TRBV27 and TRBJ1-2, with TRBD1 matching over 10 bases. V was pared by 10 bases and J by 10 bases, with 12 bases of the junction left unmatched. The CDR3 is made up of 13 amino acids. Germline loops: CDR1 MNHEY, CDR2 SMNVEV (reference sequence).

This clonotype was counted a few times. The rearrangement links TRBV4-1 to TRBJ2-1; TRBD2 matches 12 bases. The CDR3 is made up of 15 amino acids. V was clipped by 2 bases and J by 8 bases; unmatched bases: 4. CDR1 and CDR2 (germline): MGHRA, YSYEKL. CDR3 DNA sequence: TGCGCCAGCAGCCAACTAGCGGGAGGGCCGTATGAGCAGTTCTTC. This codes for CASSQLAGGPYEQFF.

The sample holds many counts of this clonotype. V gene TRBV7-2 combines with J gene TRBJ2-3; 9 nucleotides align to TRBD2. CDR1 SGHTA and CDR2 FQGNSA come from the germline V gene. The CDR3 length is 16 residues. V shed 4 bases, J shed 3 bases, and the junction held 8 bases outside the gene matches. The CDR3 loop reads CASSSDQLAGTDTQYF. CDR3 coding DNA: TGTGCCAGCAGCTCCGACCAGCTAGCGGGAACAGATACGCAGTATTTT.

The gene calls are TRBV4-1 and TRBJ1-2; maybe TRBD1 (6 bases). This CDR3 contains 12 residues. Deletions cut 7 bases from V and 7 bases from J, with 13 bases between. Germline V CDR1 and CDR2: MGHRA, YSYEKL. The CDR3 nucleotides read TGCGCCAGCACAGGGGTAGGAGTTGGCTACACCTTC. It translates to CASTGVGVGYTF.

The gene calls are TRBV4-1 and TRBJ2-7; D is undetermined. Germline V gives CDR1 MGHRA, CDR2 YSYEKL. The CDR3 contains 12 residues. V was pared by 3 bases and J by 3 bases, with 6 bases between. This CDR3 reads CASSQTGYEQYF. The CDR3 region has the DNA TGCGCCAGCAGCCAGACCGGCTACGAGCAGTACTTC.

This clonotype was seen many times. The rearrangement links TRBV7-9 to TRBJ2-2, with 7 bases that match TRBD2. Germline V gives CDR1 SEHNR, CDR2 FQNEAQ (reference sequence). V was clipped by 7 bases and J by 4 bases; unmatched bases: 9. This CDR3 spans 15 amino acids. CDR3 in amino acids: CASTDGTKSTGELFF. In nucleotides, the CDR3 is TGTGCCAGCACGGACGGGACTAAGTCCACCGGGGAGCTGTTTTTT. Variable domain in full (rest from reference TRBV7-9 and TRBJ2-2): DTGVSQNPRHKITKRGQNVTFRCDPISEHNRLYWYRQTLGQGPEFLTYFQNEAQLEKSRLLSDRFSAERPKGSFSTLEIQRTEQGDSAMYLCASTDGTKSTGELFFGEGSRLTVL.

This clonotype was seen a few times. A far larger clone is one nucleotide away, so this likely arose from a read error. The chain joins TRBV5-6 to TRBJ2-7, with 10 bases lining up with TRBD1. The CDR3 runs 14 residues. The germline CDR1 and CDR2 sequences are SGHDT and YYEEEE. V lost 4 bases and J lost 3; bases outside the gene matches: 4. The CDR3 here is CASSQRTGGYEQYF. Written as DNA, the CDR3 is TGTGCCAGCAGCCAGCGGACAGGGGGCTACGAGCAGTACTTC.

This clonotype was counted at least ten times. The V and J genes are TRBV27 and TRBJ2-5, with a possible D match to TRBD1 (6 bases). From germline, CDR1 is MNHEY and CDR2 SMNVEV (reference sequence). Trimming removed 6 bases at V and 1 base at J, with 21 bases between. The CDR3 has 17 residues. DNA for the CDR3: TGTGCCAGCAGCATCACCTGGGGGCCCAATCTCCAAGAGACCCAGTACTTC. Its protein is CASSITWGPNLQETQYF.

The chain recombines TRBV19 with TRBJ1-6; D unclear. V lost 4 bases to trimming and J lost 7 bases, with 8 bases between them. This CDR3 comprises 13 residues. Germline V CDR1 and CDR2: LNHDA, SQIVND (reference sequence). CDR3 region: CASSTLGNSPLHF. The CDR3 region has the DNA TGTGCCAGTAGTACCCTGGGGAATTCACCCCTCCACTTT.

The chain employs TRBV19 and TRBJ1-2; D possibly corresponds to TRBD1 (5 bases). Germline loops: CDR1 LNHDA, CDR2 SQIVND (reference sequence). Trimming took 3 bases from V and 8 from J, leaving 19 bases between them. CDR3 length equals 15 residues. CDR3 residues: CASSIFLGGSGGYTF. In nucleotides, the CDR3 is TGTGCCAGTAGTATCTTCCTCGGGGGGAGCGGGGGCTACACCTTC.

This rearrangement joins TRBV10-3 to TRBJ2-7; 9 nucleotides match TRBD2. The ends lost 3 bases at V and 4 bases at J; junction bases unmatched: 4. This CDR3 has 14 amino acids. The germline V gene encodes CDR1 ENHRY and CDR2 SYGVKD. As DNA, the CDR3 is TGTGCCATCAGTGACAGCAGCGGGGGGTACGAGCAGTACTTC. Translated: CAISDSSGGYEQYF.

The V and J genes are TRBV7-2 and TRBJ2-7, with D perhaps matching TRBD1 (5 bases). Germline lookup yields CDR1 SGHTA and CDR2 FQGNSA. CDR3 length: 14 residues. Between the trimmed V and J ends, which lost 4 bases and 1 base, there was a span of 11 bases. CDR3 sequence: CASSWTSLSYEQYF. The CDR3 bases are TGTGCCAGCAGCTGGACATCGCTATCCTACGAGCAGTACTTC.